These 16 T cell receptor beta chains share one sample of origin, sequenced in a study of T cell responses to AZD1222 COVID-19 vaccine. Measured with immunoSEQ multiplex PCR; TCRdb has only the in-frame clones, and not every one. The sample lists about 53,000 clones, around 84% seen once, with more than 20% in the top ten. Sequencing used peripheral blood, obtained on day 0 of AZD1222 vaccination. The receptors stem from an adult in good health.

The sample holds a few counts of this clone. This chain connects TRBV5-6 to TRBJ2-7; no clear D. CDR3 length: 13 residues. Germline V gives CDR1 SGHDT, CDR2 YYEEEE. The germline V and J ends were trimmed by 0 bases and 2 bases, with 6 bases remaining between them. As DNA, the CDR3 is TGTGCCAGCAGCTTGGGAGTAGCCTACGAGCAGTACTTC. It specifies CASSLGVAYEQYF.

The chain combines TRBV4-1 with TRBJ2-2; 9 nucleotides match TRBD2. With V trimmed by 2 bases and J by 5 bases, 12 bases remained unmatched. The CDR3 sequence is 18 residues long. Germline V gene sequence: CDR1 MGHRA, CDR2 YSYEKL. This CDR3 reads CASSQRVVAGDGTGELFF. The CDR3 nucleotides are TGCGCCAGCAGCCAAAGGGTGGTAGCGGGAGACGGTACCGGGGAGCTGTTTTTT.

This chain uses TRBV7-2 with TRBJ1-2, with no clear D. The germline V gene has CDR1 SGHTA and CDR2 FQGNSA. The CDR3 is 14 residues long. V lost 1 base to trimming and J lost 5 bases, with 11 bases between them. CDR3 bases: TGTGCCAGCAGCTTAGGACGGGCCGATTATGGCTACACCTTC. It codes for CASSLGRADYGYTF.

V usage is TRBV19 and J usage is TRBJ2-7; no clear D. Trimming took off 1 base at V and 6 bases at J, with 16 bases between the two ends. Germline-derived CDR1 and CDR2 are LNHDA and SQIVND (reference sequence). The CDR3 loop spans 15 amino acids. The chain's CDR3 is CASSIGNRLEGEQYF. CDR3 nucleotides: TGTGCCAGTAGTATAGGGAACCGGCTAGAAGGCGAGCAGTACTTC.

DNA of the CDR3: TGTGCCAGCAGTCCCACCCCTGACTCTGGGGCCAACGTCCTGACTTTC. It codes for CASSPTPDSGANVLTF. The chain uses TRBV6-2 or TRBV6-3 and TRBJ2-6; D remains ambiguous. Trimming left V 5 bases short and J 0 bases short, with 11 bases between. Germline assignment: CDR1 MNHEY and CDR2 SVGEGT. The CDR3 is made up of 16 amino acids.

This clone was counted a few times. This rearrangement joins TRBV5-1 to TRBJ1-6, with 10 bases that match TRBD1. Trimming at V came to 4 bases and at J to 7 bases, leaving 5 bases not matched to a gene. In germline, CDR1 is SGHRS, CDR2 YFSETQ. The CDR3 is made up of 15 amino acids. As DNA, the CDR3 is TGCGCCAGCAGCCCGAGGACAGGGGGAAATTCACCCCTCCACTTT. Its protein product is CASSPRTGGNSPLHF.

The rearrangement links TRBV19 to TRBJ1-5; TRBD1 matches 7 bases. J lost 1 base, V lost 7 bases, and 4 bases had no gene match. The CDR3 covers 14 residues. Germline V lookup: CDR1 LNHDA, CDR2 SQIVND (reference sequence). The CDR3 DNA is TGTGCCAGTATGAACAGGGGAAGCAATCAGCCCCAGCATTTT. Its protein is CASMNRGSNQPQHF.

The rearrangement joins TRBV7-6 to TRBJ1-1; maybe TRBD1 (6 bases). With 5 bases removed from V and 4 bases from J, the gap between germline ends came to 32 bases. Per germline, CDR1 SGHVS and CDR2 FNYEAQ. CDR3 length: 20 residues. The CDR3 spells CASSLPRGAALVPASTEAFF. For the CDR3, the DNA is TGTGCCAGCAGCCTACCCCGGGGGGCAGCCCTTGTTCCTGCCTCCACTGAAGCTTTCTTT.

CDR3 bases: TGTGCCAGCAGTGATAGGGCAGGTCTCCCTGAAGCTTTCTTT. It specifies CASSDRAGLPEAFF. This chain uses TRBV6-4 with TRBJ1-1; D not resolved. The CDR3 has 14 residues. Trimming removed 3 bases at V and 6 bases at J, with 14 bases between. Germline-derived CDR1 and CDR2 are MRHNA and SNTAGT.

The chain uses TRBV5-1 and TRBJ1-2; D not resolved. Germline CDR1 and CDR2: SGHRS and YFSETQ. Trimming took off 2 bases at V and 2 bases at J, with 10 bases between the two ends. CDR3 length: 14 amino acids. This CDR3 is CASSLRESNYGYTF. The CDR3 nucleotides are TGCGCCAGCAGCTTACGGGAAAGCAACTATGGCTACACCTTC.

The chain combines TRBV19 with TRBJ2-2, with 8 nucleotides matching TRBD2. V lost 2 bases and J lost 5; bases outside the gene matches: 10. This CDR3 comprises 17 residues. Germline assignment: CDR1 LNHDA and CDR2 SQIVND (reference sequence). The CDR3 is CASSIMRQAGVTGELFF. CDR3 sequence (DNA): TGTGCCAGTAGTATAATGAGACAAGCGGGAGTTACCGGGGAGCTGTTTTTT.

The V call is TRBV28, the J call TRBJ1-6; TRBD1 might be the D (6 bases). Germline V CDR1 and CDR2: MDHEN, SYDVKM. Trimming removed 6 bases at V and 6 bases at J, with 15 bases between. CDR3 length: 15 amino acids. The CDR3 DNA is TGTGCCAGCAGAGGGGGGGGCGGAGCTAATTCACCCCTCCACTTT. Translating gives CASRGGGGANSPLHF. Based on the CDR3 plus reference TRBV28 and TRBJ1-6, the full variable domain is DVKVTQSSRYLVKRTGEKVFLECVQDMDHENMFWYRQDPGLGLRLIYFSYDVKMKEKGDIPEGYSVSREKKERFSLILESASTNQTSMYLCASRGGGGANSPLHFGNGTRLTVT.

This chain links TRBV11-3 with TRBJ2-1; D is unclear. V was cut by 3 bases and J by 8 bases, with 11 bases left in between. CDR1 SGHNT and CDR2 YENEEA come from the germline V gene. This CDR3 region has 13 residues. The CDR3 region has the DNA TGTGCCAGCAGCTTTGGTCAGCGCGATGAGCAGTTCTTC. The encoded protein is CASSFGQRDEQFF.

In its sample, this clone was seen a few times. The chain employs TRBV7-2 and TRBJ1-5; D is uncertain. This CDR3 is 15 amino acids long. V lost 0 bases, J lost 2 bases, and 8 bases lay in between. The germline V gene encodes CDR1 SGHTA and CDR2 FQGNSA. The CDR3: CASSLAPRGNQPQHF. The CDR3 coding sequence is TGTGCCAGCAGCTTAGCCCCTCGGGGCAATCAGCCCCAGCATTTT.

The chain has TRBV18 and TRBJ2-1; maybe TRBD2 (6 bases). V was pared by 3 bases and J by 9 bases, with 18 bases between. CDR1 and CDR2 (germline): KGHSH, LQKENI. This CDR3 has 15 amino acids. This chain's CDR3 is CASSPAGLGKTEQFF. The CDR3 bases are TGTGCCAGCTCACCGGCGGGACTGGGTAAGACTGAGCAGTTCTTC.

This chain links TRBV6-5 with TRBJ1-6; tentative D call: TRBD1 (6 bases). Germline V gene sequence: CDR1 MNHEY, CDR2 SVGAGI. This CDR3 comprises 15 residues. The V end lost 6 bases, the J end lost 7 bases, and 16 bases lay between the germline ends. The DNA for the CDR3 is TGTGCCAGCAGACCGGACAGAGCCTTCAATTCACCCCTCCACTTT. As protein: CASRPDRAFNSPLHF.